This T cell receptor (beta chain) was sequenced for a study of T cell responses to AZD1222 COVID-19 vaccine. The V gene lost 3 bases and the J gene lost 4 bases, with 24 bases spanning the gap. Germline V gene sequence: CDR1 SGHKS, CDR2 YYEKEE (reference sequence). This CDR3 comprises 18 residues. The method was immunoSEQ multiplex PCR; TCRdb's version includes in-frame clones alone and lacks a portion of them. The data hold some 150,000 clones, with around 90% observed a single time. This chain uses TRBV5-5 with TRBJ2-3, with D maybe TRBD1 (5 bases). The sample in question was peripheral blood, obtained on day 0 of AZD1222 vaccination. This clonotype was obtained from an adult in good health. DNA for the CDR3: TGTGCCAGCAGCTACCTACTGACAGATAGGATTGTAGCAGATACGCAGTATTTT. Its protein is CASSYLLTDRIVADTQYF.